The 6 T cell receptor beta chains presented below share a single source sample, sequenced in a study of technical replicates of blood from a few donors. Clones were sequenced by immunoSEQ multiplex PCR, and TCRdb holds only the in-frame ones, with some missing. This sample has about 74,000 clones, with around 95% found just once. Input material: T cells isolated from PBMCs. These receptors were obtained from a human donor in good health.

The chain links TRBV28 to TRBJ2-5, with TRBD1 as a possible D gene (6 bases). Per the germline V gene, CDR1 is MDHEN and CDR2 is SYDVKM. CDR3 length: 13 amino acids. Trimming took 3 bases from V and 3 from J, leaving 8 bases between them. The CDR3 DNA is TGTGCCAGCAGTTTTTGGACAGAAGAGACCCAGTACTTC. This codes for CASSFWTEETQYF.

This chain links TRBV7-9 with TRBJ1-3; D unresolved. The V gene's germline CDR1 is SEHNR and CDR2 FQNEAQ (reference sequence). CDR3 size: 15 residues. V was cut by 3 bases and J by 0 bases, with 9 bases left in between. The CDR3 nucleotides are TGTGCCAGCAGCTTTAGTAACAGCTCTGGAAACACCATATATTTT. It yields the protein CASSFSNSSGNTIYF.

The chain employs TRBV9 and TRBJ2-3, with 12 bases that match TRBD2. CDR3 size: 16 residues. Germline values: CDR1 SGDLS, CDR2 YYNGEE. The V segment lost 4 bases and the J segment 6 bases; nucleotides outside the gene matches: 9. The DNA for the CDR3 is TGTGCCAGCAGCACACGACTAGCGGGAGTAGGCGATACGCAGTATTTT. Translated: CASSTRLAGVGDTQYF.

This chain links TRBV11-2 with TRBJ2-4; 7 bases map to TRBD1. The CDR3 sequence is 15 residues long. The ends lost 3 bases at V and 1 base at J; junction bases unmatched: 3. CDR1 and CDR2 from the germline V gene are SGHAT and FQNNGV. DNA for the CDR3: TGTGCCAGCAGCTTTCAGGGGGTCGCCAAAAACATTCAGTACTTC. Protein product: CASSFQGVAKNIQYF.

The V gene is TRBV11-2, the J gene TRBJ2-3, with TRBD2 as a possible D gene (6 bases). CDR1 is SGHAT, CDR2 FQNNGV, per germline. V was pared by 3 bases and J by 4 bases, with 14 bases between. The length of the CDR3 is 15 residues. CDR3 residues: CASSLSILAPDTQYF. The CDR3 coding sequence is TGTGCCAGCAGCTTGTCGATACTAGCTCCAGATACGCAGTATTTT.

The V call is TRBV27, the J call TRBJ1-1; D gene unclear. Germline loops: CDR1 MNHEY, CDR2 SMNVEV (reference sequence). The CDR3 has 14 residues. V lost 5 bases, J lost 2 bases, and 12 bases lay in between. The CDR3 loop is CASSGGLPNTEAFF. The CDR3 DNA reads as TGTGCCAGCAGTGGAGGACTCCCAAACACTGAAGCTTTCTTT.